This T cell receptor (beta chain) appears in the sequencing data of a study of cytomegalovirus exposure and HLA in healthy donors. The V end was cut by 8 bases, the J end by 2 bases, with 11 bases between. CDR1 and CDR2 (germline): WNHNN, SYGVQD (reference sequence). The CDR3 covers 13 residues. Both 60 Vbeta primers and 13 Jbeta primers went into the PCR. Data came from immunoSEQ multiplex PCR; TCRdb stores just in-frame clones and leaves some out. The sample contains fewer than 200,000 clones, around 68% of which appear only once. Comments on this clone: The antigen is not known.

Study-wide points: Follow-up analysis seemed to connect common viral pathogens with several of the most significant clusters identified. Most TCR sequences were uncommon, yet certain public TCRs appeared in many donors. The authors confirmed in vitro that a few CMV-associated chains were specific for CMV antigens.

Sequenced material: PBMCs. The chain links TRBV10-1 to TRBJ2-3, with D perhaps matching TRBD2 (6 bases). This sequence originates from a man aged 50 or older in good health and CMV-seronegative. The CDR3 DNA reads TGCGCCAGCCGGCGGGGTCCCACAGATACGCAGTATTTT. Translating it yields CASRRGPTDTQYF.